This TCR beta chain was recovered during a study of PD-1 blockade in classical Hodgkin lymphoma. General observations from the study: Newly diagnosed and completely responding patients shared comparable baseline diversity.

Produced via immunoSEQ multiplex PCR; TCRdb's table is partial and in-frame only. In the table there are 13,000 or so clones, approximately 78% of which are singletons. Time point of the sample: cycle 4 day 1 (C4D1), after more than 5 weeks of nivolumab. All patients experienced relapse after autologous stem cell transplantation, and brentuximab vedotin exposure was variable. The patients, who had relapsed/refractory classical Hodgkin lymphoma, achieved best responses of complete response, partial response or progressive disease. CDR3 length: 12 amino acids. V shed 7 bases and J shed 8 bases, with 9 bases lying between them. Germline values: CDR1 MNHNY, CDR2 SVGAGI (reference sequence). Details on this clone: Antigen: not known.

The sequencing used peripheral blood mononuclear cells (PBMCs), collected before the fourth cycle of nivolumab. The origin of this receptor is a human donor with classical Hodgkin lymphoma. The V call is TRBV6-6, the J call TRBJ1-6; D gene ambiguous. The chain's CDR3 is CASNTQDSPLHF. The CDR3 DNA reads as TGTGCCAGCAATACGCAGGATTCACCCCTCCACTTT.